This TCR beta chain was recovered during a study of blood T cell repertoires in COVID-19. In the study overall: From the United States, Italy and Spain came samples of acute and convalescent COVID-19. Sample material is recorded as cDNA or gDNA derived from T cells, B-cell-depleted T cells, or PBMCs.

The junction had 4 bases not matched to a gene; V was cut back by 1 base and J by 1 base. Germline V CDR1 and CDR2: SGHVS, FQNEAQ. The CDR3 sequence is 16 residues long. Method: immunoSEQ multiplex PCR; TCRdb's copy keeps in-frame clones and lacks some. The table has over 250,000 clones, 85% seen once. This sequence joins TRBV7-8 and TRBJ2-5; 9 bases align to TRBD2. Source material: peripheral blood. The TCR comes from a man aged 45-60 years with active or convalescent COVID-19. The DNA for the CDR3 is TGTGCCAGCAGCTTAGTTAGCGGGGGCTTCCAAGAGACCCAGTACTTC. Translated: CASSLVSGGFQETQYF.